This T cell receptor beta chain is drawn from a study of blood T cell repertoires in COVID-19. All enrollees were about 18 to 89 years old and from approximately 25 US areas. Cohort 3 recovery required two negative PCRs, clearance, or symptom resolution. The germline gives CDR1 GTSNPN, CDR2 SVGIG (reference sequence). This CDR3 is built from 15 residues. Losses at the gene ends were 2 bases for V and 5 bases for J; bases not matched to a gene: 6. In the original workflow: Nucleated cell number was recorded as an estimate derived from reference gene primer amplification. TCRdb's copy holds only in-frame clones and misses some; the assay was immunoSEQ multiplex PCR. The V and J calls and clone size are taken from that table; D and trimming were inferred from the DNA. This table has around 310,000 clones, approximately 88% appearing once.

The clonotype comes from a man aged 25-45 years who had recovered from COVID-19. The sequenced sample was PBMCs or T cells enriched from blood (not recorded which). The chain has TRBV30 and TRBJ1-4, with TRBD1 identical over 9 bases. The CDR3 DNA sequence: TGTGCCTGGAGTCTTCCCGGGACAGGGAATGAAAAACTGTTTTTT. This sequence encodes CAWSLPGTGNEKLFF. Using reference TRBV30 and TRBJ1-4 for the parts outside the CDR3, the full variable domain is SQTIHQWPATLVQPVGSPLSLECTVEGTSNPNLYWYRQAAGRGLQLLFYSVGIGQISSEVPQNLSASRPQDRQFILSSKKLLLSDSGFYLCAWSLPGTGNEKLFFGSGTQLSVL.